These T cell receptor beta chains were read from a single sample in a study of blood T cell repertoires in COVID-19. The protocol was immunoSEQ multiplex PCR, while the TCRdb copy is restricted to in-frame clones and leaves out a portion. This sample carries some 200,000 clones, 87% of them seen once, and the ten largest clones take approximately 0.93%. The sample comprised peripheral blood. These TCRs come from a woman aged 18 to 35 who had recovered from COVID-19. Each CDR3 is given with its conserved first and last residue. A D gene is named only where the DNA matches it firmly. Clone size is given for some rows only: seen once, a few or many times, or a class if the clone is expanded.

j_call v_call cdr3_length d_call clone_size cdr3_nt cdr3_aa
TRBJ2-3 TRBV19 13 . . TGTGCCAGTAGTTGGGCCAACACAGATACGCAGTATTTT CASSWANTDTQYF
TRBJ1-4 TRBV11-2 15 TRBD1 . TGTGCCAGCAGCACGCGGACAGGGGCTGGTGAAAAACTGTTTTTT CASSTRTGAGEKLFF
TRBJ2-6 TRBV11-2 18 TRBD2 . TGTGCCAGCAGCTTAGGAGCGGGGGTCCTCTCTGGGGCCAACGTCCTGACTTTC CASSLGAGVLSGANVLTF
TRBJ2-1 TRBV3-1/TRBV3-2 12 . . TGCCGAGACCCGGGCGGGCCAGGTGAGCAGTTCTTC CRDPGGPGEQFF
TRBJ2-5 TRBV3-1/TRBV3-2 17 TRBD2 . TGTGCCAGCAGCCTACATCGGACTAGCGGGAGAGGAGAGACCCAGTACTTC CASSLHRTSGRGETQYF
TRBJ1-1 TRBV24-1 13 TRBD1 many TGTGCCACCAGCCAGGGGGCTGTGGCTGAAGCTTTCTTT CATSQGAVAEAFF
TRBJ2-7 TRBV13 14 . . TGTGCCAGCAGCCCGCCGGGATTATCCTACGAGCAGTACTTC CASSPPGLSYEQYF
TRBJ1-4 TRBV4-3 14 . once TGCGCCAGCAGCCAAGTTTCAGTTAATGAAAAACTGTTTTTT CASSQVSVNEKLFF
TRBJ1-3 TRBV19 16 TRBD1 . TGTGCCAGTACCGTGGGCAACAGGGGGTTGTTGGACACCATATATTTT CASTVGNRGLLDTIYF
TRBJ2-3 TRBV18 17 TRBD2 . TGTGCCAGCTCACCACTCATAGCGGGAGGTTTCGCAGATACGCAGTATTTT CASSPLIAGGFADTQYF
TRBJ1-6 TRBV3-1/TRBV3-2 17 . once TGTGCCAGCAGCCAACAAGCACAGGTTCGTGGCCATTCACCCCTCCACTTT CASSQQAQVRGHSPLHF
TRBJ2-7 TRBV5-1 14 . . TGCGCCAGCAGCTTGACGGTCAATACCTACGAGCAGTACTTC CASSLTVNTYEQYF
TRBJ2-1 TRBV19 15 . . TGTGCCAGTAGACATGCGGGGCTCGCGGTTAATGAGCAGTTCTTC CASRHAGLAVNEQFF
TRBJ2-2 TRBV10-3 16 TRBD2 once TGTGCCATCAGTGAGTCGGGGAGGGGAAACACCGGGGAGCTGTTTTTT CAISESGRGNTGELFF
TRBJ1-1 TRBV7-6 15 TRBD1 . TGTGCCAGCAGCCCCGGGACAGGGGAGGCTAATGAAGCTTTCTTT CASSPGTGEANEAFF
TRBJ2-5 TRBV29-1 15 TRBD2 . TGCAGCGTTGACTCTGCTAGCGGAGGGGTGGAGACCCAGTACTTC CSVDSASGGVETQYF
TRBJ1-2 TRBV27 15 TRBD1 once TGTGCCAGCAGTCCATCGACAGGGGGCGGCTATGGCTACACCTTC CASSPSTGGGYGYTF
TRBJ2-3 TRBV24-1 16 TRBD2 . TGTGCCACCAGTGAAGCTGGCGGGGGGGTCACAGATACGCAGTATTTT CATSEAGGGVTDTQYF
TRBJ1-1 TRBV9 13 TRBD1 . TGTGCCAGCAGCGTAGGACAGGGGGGAAAAGCTTTCTTT CASSVGQGGKAFF
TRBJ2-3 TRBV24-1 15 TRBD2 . TGTGCCACCAGTGAACTAGCGGGAGTTGAAGATACGCAGTATTTT CATSELAGVEDTQYF
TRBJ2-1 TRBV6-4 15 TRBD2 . TGTGCCAGCAGTGACACCGGGAGGCCCTTCGATGAGCAGTTCTTC CASSDTGRPFDEQFF
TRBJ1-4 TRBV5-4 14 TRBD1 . TGTGCCAGCAGCCCGCCGGGACAGATAGAAAAACTGTTTTTT CASSPPGQIEKLFF
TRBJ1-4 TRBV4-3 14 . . TGCGCCAGCAGCCAAGATTTAAGCCTTGAAAAACTGTTTTTT CASSQDLSLEKLFF
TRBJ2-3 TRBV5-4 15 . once TGTGCCAGCAGCTTGGACCGGACTTTCACAGATACGCAGTATTTT CASSLDRTFTDTQYF
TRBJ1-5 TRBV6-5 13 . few TGTGCCAGCACCTCGACAACTCATCAGCCCCAGCATTTT CASTSTTHQPQHF
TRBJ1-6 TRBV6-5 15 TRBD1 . TGTGCCAGCAGTCCACAGACAGGGGGGAATTCACCCCTCCACTTT CASSPQTGGNSPLHF
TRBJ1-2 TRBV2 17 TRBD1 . TGTGCCAGCAGTCCCCGGGACAGGGGAACCGGTAACTATGGCTACACCTTC CASSPRDRGTGNYGYTF
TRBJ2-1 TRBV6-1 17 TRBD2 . TGTGCCAGCAGTGAACTAGCGGGGGCCCACTCCTACAATGAGCAGTTCTTC CASSELAGAHSYNEQFF
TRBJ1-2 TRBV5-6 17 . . TGTGCCAGCAGCCAAGGGGGAGTCAGACCTCTTTATTATGGCTACACCTTC CASSQGGVRPLYYGYTF
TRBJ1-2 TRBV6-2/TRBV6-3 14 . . TGTGCCAGCAGTTGGAGGAGGGGTAGTTATGGCTACACCTTC CASSWRRGSYGYTF
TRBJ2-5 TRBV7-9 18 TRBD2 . TGTGCCAGCAGCTTAGATCCTAGCGGGGGGGCCGTTGGAGAGACCCAGTACTTC CASSLDPSGGAVGETQYF
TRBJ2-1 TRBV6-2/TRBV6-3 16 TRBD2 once TGTGCCAGCAGTCCGTCTAGCGGGAGGGCTTACAATGAGCAGTTCTTC CASSPSSGRAYNEQFF
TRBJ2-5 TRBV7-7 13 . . TGTGCCAGCAGCTTGCGGCGGGGTGAGACCCAGTACTTC CASSLRRGETQYF
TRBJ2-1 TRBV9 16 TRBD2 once TGTGCCAGCAGCGTTGCGGGAGGGTCCTCCTACAATGAGCAGTTCTTC CASSVAGGSSYNEQFF
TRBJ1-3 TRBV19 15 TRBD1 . TGTGCCAGTAGGTTGACAGGGAGAAGTGGAAACACCATATATTTT CASRLTGRSGNTIYF
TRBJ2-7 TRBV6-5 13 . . TGTGCCAGCAGCAGGTCATACTCCTACGAGCAGTACTTC CASSRSYSYEQYF
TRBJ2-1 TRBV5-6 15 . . TGTGCCAGCAGTTCGTCTCCTAGGCCCCACAATGAGCAGTTCTTC CASSSSPRPHNEQFF
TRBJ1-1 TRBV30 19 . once TGTGCCTGGAGTGTGGGCAGGGGTTTTCCGTTTAATATGAACACTGAAGCTTTCTTT CAWSVGRGFPFNMNTEAFF
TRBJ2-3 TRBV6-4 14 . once TGTGCCAGCAGTGCCGGGAGTGGCACAGATACGCAGTATTTT CASSAGSGTDTQYF
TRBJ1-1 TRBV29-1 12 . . TGCAGCGTTGTTCAGGGGAACACTGAAGCTTTCTTT CSVVQGNTEAFF
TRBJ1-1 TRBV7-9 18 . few TGTGCCAGCAGCTTAACCAGAAACCGACAGGCTTGGCGCACTGAAGCTTTCTTT CASSLTRNRQAWRTEAFF
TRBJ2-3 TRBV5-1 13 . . TGCGCCAGCAGCTGGACAGTTCAGGATACGCAGTATTTT CASSWTVQDTQYF
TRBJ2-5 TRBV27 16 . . TGTGCCAGCAGTTTAACTTCCGTAGCCTACCAAGAGACCCAGTACTTC CASSLTSVAYQETQYF
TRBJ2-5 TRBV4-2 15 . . TGTGCCAGCAGCCGGTTCGTTGAAGGGGCAGAGACCCAGTACTTC CASSRFVEGAETQYF
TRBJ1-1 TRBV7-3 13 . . TGTGCCAGCAGCTATATAGTGAACACTGAAGCTTTCTTT CASSYIVNTEAFF
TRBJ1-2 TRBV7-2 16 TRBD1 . TGTGCCAGCAGCTTGGCGGAGACAGGGCGGGCTTATGGCTACACCTTC CASSLAETGRAYGYTF
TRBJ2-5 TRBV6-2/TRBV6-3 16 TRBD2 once TGTGCCAGCAGTTCCGGGACTAGCGGGAGTGGGGAGACCCAGTACTTC CASSSGTSGSGETQYF
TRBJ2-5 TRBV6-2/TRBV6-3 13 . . TGTGCCAGCAGCTTAGCCGCCCAAGAGACCCAGTACTTC CASSLAAQETQYF
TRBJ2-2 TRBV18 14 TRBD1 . TGTGCCAGCTCACCCCGGGACAGCCCCGGGGAGCTGTTTTTT CASSPRDSPGELFF
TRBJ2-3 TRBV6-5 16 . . TGTGCCAGCAGTTACGGGGGACACGGAGGCACAGATACGCAGTATTTT CASSYGGHGGTDTQYF
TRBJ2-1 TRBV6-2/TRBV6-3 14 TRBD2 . TGTGCCAGCAGTTCTAGCGGGGGGAGGAATGAGCAGTTCTTC CASSSSGGRNEQFF
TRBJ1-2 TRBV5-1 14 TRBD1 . TGCGCCAGCAGTCAAGACAGGGTTGACTATGGCTACACCTTC CASSQDRVDYGYTF
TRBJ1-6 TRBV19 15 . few TGTGCCAGTAGTATCCGCGCGGGCTTCGATTCACCCCTCCACTTT CASSIRAGFDSPLHF
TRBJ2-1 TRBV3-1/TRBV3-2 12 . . TGTGCCAGCAGCCCGGACTCGAATGAGCAGTTCTTC CASSPDSNEQFF